There are a few counts of the clone carrying this TCR beta chain. The germline CDR1 and CDR2 sequences are KGHSH and LQKENI. The CDR3 contains 15 residues. V lost 6 bases and J lost 4; bases outside the gene matches: 11. TCRdb redid the calling of the 5' RACE reads with MiXCR, one entry per CDR3 protein. Found here are 250,000 or so distinct CDR3 sequences, 6.5% to 9.5% of them singletons; the top ten hold around 3%. The source of the sample is a study of identical twins. The data also belong to a second study, concerning yellow fever vaccine responses in identical twins. Per that paper: Reportedly, the response of twins' T cells to the vaccine seemed partly convergent, partly personalized.

The chain links TRBV18 to TRBJ2-7, with TRBD2 matching over 8 bases. The TCR was taken from a woman aged 18 to 35 in good health. Sequencing was done on a sample of CD8+ T cells sorted from blood. The CDR3 coding sequence is TGTGCCAGCTCTACCCTCGGGGGGGAGGATTACGAGCAGTACTTC. It yields the protein CASSTLGGEDYEQYF.